The rows below give T cell receptor beta chains drawn from one sample of a study of PD-1 blockade in classical Hodgkin lymphoma. The data were produced by immunoSEQ multiplex PCR, yet TCRdb's version contains in-frame clones alone and is incomplete. The table records 10,000 to 15,000 clones, roughly 90% of them present only once. This sample comprised CD4+ T cells from blood, obtained at baseline. All receptors come from a human donor with classical Hodgkin lymphoma. Both conserved end residues are part of each CDR3. A D gene is named only where the DNA matches it firmly. Some rows have no size entry. The others give once, few or many, or a class for an expanded clone.

j_call clone_size d_call v_call cdr3_aa cdr3_nt
TRBJ2-1 - - TRBV2 CASRGGDTSYNEQFF TGTGCCAGCAGGGGAGGGGACACCTCCTACAATGAGCAGTTCTTC
TRBJ2-1 - - TRBV6-6 CASSYGEYNEQFF TGTGCCAGCAGTTACGGAGAGTACAATGAGCAGTTCTTC
TRBJ1-6 - - TRBV5-4 CASSLGGVAPLHF TGTGCCAGCAGCTTGGGGGGGGTTGCACCCCTCCACTTT
TRBJ2-7 - - TRBV2 CASSEAQELAYEQYF TGTGCCAGCAGTGAAGCCCAGGAACTGGCCTACGAGCAGTACTTC
TRBJ1-3 - TRBD1 TRBV10-3 CAIRGQGDTGNTIYF TGTGCCATCAGGGGACAGGGGGATACTGGAAACACCATATATTTT
TRBJ2-5 - TRBD2 TRBV28 CASSLGPAGGQPQETQYF TGTGCCAGCAGTTTAGGCCCAGCGGGGGGCCAACCTCAAGAGACCCAGTACTTC
TRBJ1-2 once TRBD1 TRBV6-5 CASSQNDRGGGYTF TGTGCCAGCAGTCAAAACGACAGGGGTGGCGGCTACACCTTC
TRBJ2-4 - TRBD2 TRBV6-1 CASSEIWTSGRSKNIQYF TGTGCCAGCAGTGAAATCTGGACTAGCGGGAGATCCAAAAACATTCAGTACTTC
TRBJ2-1 once TRBD2 TRBV11-2 CASSFTASGANNEQFF TGTGCCAGCAGCTTCACGGCTAGCGGGGCCAACAATGAGCAGTTCTTC
TRBJ1-2 few - TRBV5-1 CASSAQGNYGYTF TGCGCCAGCAGCGCCCAGGGCAACTATGGCTACACCTTC
TRBJ2-7 - TRBD2 TRBV10-3 CATLRGREGYEQYF TGTGCCACCTTGAGGGGCAGGGAGGGCTACGAGCAGTACTTC
TRBJ2-1 - TRBD2 TRBV11-2 CASSSGGVSYNEQFF TGTGCCAGCAGCTCGGGGGGGGTCTCCTACAATGAGCAGTTCTTC
TRBJ2-6 - - TRBV10-3 CAISESRGFDGANVLTF TGTGCCATCAGTGAGTCGAGAGGGTTTGATGGGGCCAACGTCCTGACTTTC
TRBJ1-3 - - TRBV6-1 CASRVPGGSGNTIYF TGTGCCAGCAGAGTACCCGGGGGCTCTGGAAACACCATATATTTT
TRBJ2-7 - TRBD2 TRBV7-9 CASSLGGLAGPPYEQYF TGTGCCAGCAGCTTAGGGGGACTAGCGGGGCCCCCCTACGAGCAGTACTTC
TRBJ1-2 few - TRBV5-4 CASSLVGGDSYTF TGTGCCAGCAGCTTGGTCGGAGGGGATAGCTACACCTTC
TRBJ2-5 - - TRBV7-8 CASSPPPGLETQYF TGTGCCAGCAGCCCACCCCCGGGACTGGAGACCCAGTACTTC